This T cell receptor (beta chain) was identified during a study of CD8+ T cells in alopecia areata. V was shortened by 7 bases and J by 5 bases, with 8 bases between the two germline ends. Germline V gene data show CDR1 as MNHNY and CDR2 as SVGAGI (reference sequence). The CDR3 extends over 11 amino acids. Noted treatment: oral pan-JAK inhibitor, 5-10 mg twice daily. This clone was observed a handful of times. RNA extraction and reverse transcription yielded cDNA as sequencing template. Clones were sequenced by immunoSEQ multiplex PCR, and TCRdb holds only the in-frame ones, with some missing. Here the sample spans some 150,000 clones, about 51% being singletons.

This TCR was recovered from a human donor with alopecia areata. This sample comprised CD8+ T cells sorted from blood, obtained at week 4, from a patient treated with tofacitinib. The chain employs TRBV6-6 and TRBJ2-5; D may match TRBD1 or TRBD2 (5 bases each). CDR3 sequence reads: CASIEGETQYF. CDR3 coding DNA: TGTGCCAGCATCGAGGGGGAGACCCAGTACTTC.